Listed below are T cell receptor beta chains from one sample, sequenced in a study of breast tumors, draining lymph nodes, adjacent tissues. TCRdb reanalysed the multiplex PCR reads using MiXCR and keeps one entry per CDR3 protein. Of about 15,000 distinct CDR3 sequences listed, around 50% are singletons. What was sequenced was tumor-adjacent breast tissue. Every receptor here comes from a female donor with breast cancer. Some clones in this sample may be carry-over from other donors' samples. The CDR3 runs from the conserved cysteine through the conserved F or W. The D gene is left open where the match is weak. The size field is filled for only some rows; it gives once, few, many or a size class.

v_call,j_call,d_call,clone_size,cdr3_aa,cdr3_nt
TRBV5-1,TRBJ1-2,NA,NA,CASSSAGQTYGYTF,TGCGCCAGCAGCTCCGCCGGACAGACCTACGGCTACACCTTC
TRBV7-8,TRBJ2-7,NA,medium-sized,CASSLFQGPSYEQYF,TGTGCCAGCAGCTTGTTCCAGGGGCCATCCTACGAGCAGTACTTC
TRBV20-1,TRBJ1-6,NA,few,CSARDAGVPNSPLHF,TGCAGTGCTAGAGATGCGGGAGTCCCGAATTCACCCCTCCACTTT
TRBV12-3/TRBV12-4,TRBJ2-5,NA,once,CASSLEGVRDTQYF,TGTGCCAGCAGTTTGGAAGGGGTCAGAGATACGCAGTACTTC
TRBV2,TRBJ1-6,NA,NA,CASSEARSNNSPLHF,TGTGCCAGCAGTGAAGCGCGCAGTAATAATTCACCCCTCCACTTT
TRBV30,TRBJ2-1,NA,NA,CAWSGWDNEQFF,TGTGCCTGGAGTGGCTGGGACAATGAGCAGTTCTTC
TRBV7-2,TRBJ2-7,TRBD1,once,CASNDRDRAYEQYF,TGTGCCAGCAACGACCGGGACAGGGCCTACGAGCAGTACTTC
TRBV6-5,TRBJ2-7,TRBD2,NA,CASSHSASGGTYEQYF,TGTGCCAGCAGTCACTCGGCTAGCGGGGGGACCTACGAGCAGTACTTC
TRBV11-2,TRBJ2-5,NA,many,CASSLDRTPGETQYF,TGTGCCAGCAGCTTAGATCGTACTCCCGGGGAGACCCAGTACTTC
TRBV9,TRBJ1-3,NA,once,CASSVLGGSNTIYF,TGTGCCAGCAGCGTCCTCGGGGGGTCAAACACCATATATTTT
TRBV20-1,TRBJ2-7,TRBD1,NA,CSARDRGLPYEQYF,TGCAGTGCTAGGGACAGGGGGCTACCCTACGAGCAGTACTTC
TRBV4-1,TRBJ1-6,TRBD1,many,CASSQDGTGPRGTLHF,TGCGCCAGCAGCCAAGATGGTACAGGACCCAGGGGGACCCTCCACTTT
TRBV20-1,TRBJ1-2,NA,NA,CSARDLGGFNYGYTF,TGCAGTGCTAGAGATCTCGGGGGGTTTAACTATGGCTACACCTTC
TRBV13,TRBJ2-1,TRBD2,NA,CASSEEGVGTSGTMDEQFF,TGTGCCAGCAGCGAAGAGGGGGTTGGGACTAGCGGGACTATGGATGAGCAGTTCTTC
TRBV15,TRBJ2-2,NA,NA,CATSRVRRPTGELFF,TGTGCCACCAGCAGAGTCAGGAGGCCCACCGGGGAGCTGTTTTTT
TRBV5-1,TRBJ1-6,NA,NA,CASSENAGDNSPLHF,TGCGCCAGCAGCGAGAACGCGGGGGATAATTCACCCCTCCACTTT
TRBV18,TRBJ2-7,TRBD1,many,CASSPQGQGAGDEQYF,TGTGCCAGCTCACCGCAGGGACAGGGGGCGGGAGACGAGCAGTACTTC
TRBV24-1,TRBJ2-1,NA,NA,CATSEQDSPWEQFF,TGTGCCACCAGTGAACAGGACAGCCCCTGGGAGCAGTTCTTC
TRBV19,TRBJ2-3,NA,few,CASSRVGGTDTQYF,TGTGCCAGTAGTAGGGTGGGGGGCACAGATACGCAGTATTTT
TRBV2,TRBJ2-7,NA,few,CASSLSTGASYEQYF,TGTGCCAGTTCCCTCTCAACGGGGGCATCCTACGAGCAGTACTTC
TRBV20-1,TRBJ1-1,TRBD1,NA,CSAPGGTGRTTEAFF,TGCAGTGCCCCAGGCGGGACAGGTAGAACCACTGAAGCTTTCTTT
TRBV19,TRBJ2-7,TRBD2,NA,CATRTSGRNPYEQYF,TGTGCCACCAGGACTAGCGGGAGAAATCCCTACGAGCAGTACTTC
TRBV4-1,TRBJ2-5,TRBD1,medium-sized,CASSQDQGGLETQYF,TGCGCCAGCAGCCAAGATCAAGGGGGCTTGGAGACCCAGTACTTC
TRBV2,TRBJ1-5,NA,NA,CASRERTVNQPQHF,TGTGCCAGCAGGGAAAGGACGGTAAATCAGCCCCAGCATTTT
TRBV12-3/TRBV12-4,TRBJ2-1,TRBD1,many,CASSNNRGRTDNEQFF,TGTGCCAGCAGTAACAACAGGGGGCGTACCGACAATGAGCAGTTCTTC
TRBV7-6,TRBJ2-5,TRBD2,NA,CASSPRASGDQGEPQYF,TGTGCCAGCAGCCCCCGCGCTAGCGGGGACCAGGGGGAGCCCCAGTACTTC
TRBV12-3/TRBV12-4,TRBJ2-7,NA,hyperexpanded,CASSLQGNYEQYF,TGTGCCAGCAGTTTACAGGGGAACTACGAGCAGTACTTC
TRBV11-2,TRBJ2-2,TRBD1,NA,CASSAGTGCTGELFF,TGTGCCAGCAGCGCAGGGACAGGGTGCACCGGGGAGCTGTTTTTT
TRBV6-5,TRBJ1-4,NA,many,CASSGRTLNEGKLFF,TGTGCCAGCAGCGGCAGGACGTTGAATGAGGGAAAACTGTTTTTT
TRBV5-1,TRBJ2-5,TRBD2,NA,CASSLVASGGQETQYF,TGCGCCAGCAGCTTGGTTGCTAGCGGGGGGCAAGAGACCCAGTACTTC
TRBV9,TRBJ2-5,TRBD2,many,CASSEVAGVGAQSF,TGTGCCAGCAGCGAAGTAGCGGGGGTTGGGGCCCAGTCCTTC
TRBV10-3,TRBJ1-3,TRBD1,NA,CATTGESGNTIYF,TGTGCCACGACAGGGGAAAGTGGAAACACCATATATTTT
TRBV29-1,TRBJ2-6,NA,NA,CSVLSSSGANVLTF,TGCAGCGTTCTGTCTAGCTCTGGGGCCAACGTCCTGACTTTC
TRBV6-5,TRBJ1-5,TRBD1,NA,CASRKGQGGHQPQHF,TGTGCCAGCAGGAAGGGACAGGGGGGGCATCAGCCCCAGCATTTT
TRBV27,TRBJ2-4,NA,many,CASSLRGTATLAKNIQYF,TGTGCCAGCAGTTTACGCGGGACAGCAACTCTAGCCAAAAACATTCAGTACTTC
TRBV9,TRBJ1-3,NA,NA,CASTNRPGNTIYF,TGTGCCAGCACAAACCGTCCGGGGAACACCATATATTTT
TRBV3-1,TRBJ2-4,NA,many,CASSQDRTVRTKNIQYF,TGTGCCAGCAGCCAAGATCGGACAGTCAGGACCAAAAACATTCAGTACTTC
TRBV13,TRBJ2-7,TRBD2,NA,CASSEEGVGTSGRTYEQYF,TGTGCCAGCAGCGAAGAGGGGGTTGGGACTAGCGGGCGAACCTACGAGCAGTACTTC
TRBV12-3/TRBV12-4,TRBJ1-4,TRBD1,NA,CASSPGQGRRGEKLFF,TGTGCCAGCAGCCCAGGACAGGGGAGGAGGGGAGAAAAACTGTTTTTT
TRBV7-3,TRBJ1-2,NA,NA,CASSDPGVTGYTF,TGTGCCAGCAGCGATCCGGGAGTTACTGGCTACACCTTC
TRBV6-4,TRBJ1-1,NA,once,CACSEQMSTEAFF,TGTGCCTGCAGTGAACAGATGAGCACTGAAGCTTTCTTT
TRBV20-1,TRBJ2-7,TRBD2,NA,CSARGLAGVGYEQYF,TGCAGTGCTAGAGGACTAGCGGGGGTAGGCTACGAGCAGTACTTC
TRBV10-1,TRBJ2-7,NA,medium-sized,CASSDSMRGTTYEQYF,TGCGCCAGCAGTGACTCAATGAGGGGGACAACCTACGAGCAGTACTTC
TRBV20-1,TRBJ1-3,NA,few,CSVLDLGTGNTIYF,TGCAGTGTCCTGGATCTTGGGACTGGAAACACCATATATTTT
TRBV7-9,TRBJ2-4,NA,NA,CASSSLGPLDNQYF,TGTGCCAGCAGCTCCCTCGGGCCACTCGACAATCAGTACTTC
TRBV6-6,TRBJ1-5,NA,once,CASSPFGGQPQHF,TGTGCCAGCAGCCCCTTCGGGGGGCAGCCCCAGCATTTT
TRBV7-3,TRBJ2-1,TRBD2,many,CASSRLRTSGPNYNEQFF,TGTGCCAGCAGCCGGCTTCGGACTAGCGGGCCCAACTACAATGAGCAGTTCTTC
TRBV6-5,TRBJ2-3,TRBD2,NA,CASSDRLAGVPDTQYF,TGTGCCAGCAGTGACAGACTAGCGGGGGTCCCAGATACGCAGTATTTT
TRBV6-1,TRBJ2-5,TRBD1,many,CASSEVWTGGQETQYF,TGTGCCAGCAGTGAAGTTTGGACAGGGGGGCAAGAGACCCAGTACTTC
TRBV20-1,TRBJ2-1,NA,many,CSASPLGALEEQFF,TGCAGTGCTAGTCCTCTCGGGGCCCTGGAGGAGCAGTTCTTC